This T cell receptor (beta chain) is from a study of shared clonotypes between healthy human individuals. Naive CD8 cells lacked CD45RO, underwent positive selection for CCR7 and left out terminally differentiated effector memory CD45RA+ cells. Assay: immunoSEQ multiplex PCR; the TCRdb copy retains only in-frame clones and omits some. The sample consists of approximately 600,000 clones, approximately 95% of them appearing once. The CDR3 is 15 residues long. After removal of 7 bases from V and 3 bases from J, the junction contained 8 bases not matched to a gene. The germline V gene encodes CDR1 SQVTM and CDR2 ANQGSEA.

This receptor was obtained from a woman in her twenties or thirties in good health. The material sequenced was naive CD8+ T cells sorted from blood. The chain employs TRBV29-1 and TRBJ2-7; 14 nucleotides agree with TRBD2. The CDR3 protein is CSAALGTSGSYEQYF. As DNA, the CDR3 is TGCAGCGCAGCTCTAGGGACTAGCGGGAGCTACGAGCAGTACTTC.